These T cell receptor beta chains were read from a single sample in a study of T-cell memory formation after mild COVID-19. MiXCR, run by TCRdb on the 5' RACE reads, gives a single entry per CDR3 protein. Among under 250,000 distinct CDR3 sequences, about 10% were seen once, and the ten largest hold approximately 3%. The sequenced sample consisted of PBMCs or a T cell subset sorted from them (not recorded which). The receptors stem from a man younger than 35 who had mild COVID-19 (a few samples of this study predate the infection). Cell type and time point are not known. Both conserved end residues are part of each CDR3. The D gene is left open where the match is weak. Size is stated for part of the rows, as once, few or many counts, or as a class when the clone is expanded.

V gene	D gene	CDR3 length	J gene	clone size	CDR3 DNA	CDR3 protein
TRBV6-5	TRBD1	14	TRBJ2-5	few	TGTGCCAGCACCCGAGGAACAGGGGCAAAGACCCAGTACTTC	CASTRGTGAKTQYF
TRBV7-2	NA	15	TRBJ2-1	few	TGTGCCAGCAGCTTAGTAGGGGCGTCCGGCAATGAGCAGTTCTTC	CASSLVGASGNEQFF
TRBV4-2	NA	14	TRBJ1-1	few	TGTGCCAGCAGCCAAGATGGGGGGCGCACTGAAGCTTTCTTT	CASSQDGGRTEAFF
TRBV29-1	NA	12	TRBJ1-1	few	TGCAGCGTTGAAGCCCCCGGGGGGTTGGGTTTCTTT	CSVEAPGGLGFF
TRBV4-3	NA	15	TRBJ2-1	few	TGCGCCAGCAGCCAAGTTCCTGGCTCCTACAATGAGCAGTTCTTC	CASSQVPGSYNEQFF
TRBV6-5	NA	11	TRBJ1-1	few	TGTGCCAGCAGCGACGGGGCTGAAGCTTTCTTT	CASSDGAEAFF
TRBV20-1	TRBD2	14	TRBJ2-1	few	TGCAGTGCTATAACCGGGACTAGCGGGGACGAGCAGTTCTTC	CSAITGTSGDEQFF
TRBV7-2	NA	13	TRBJ1-1	NA	TGTGCCAGCAGCTTAGTAGGTCGGGCTGAAGCTTTCTTT	CASSLVGRAEAFF
TRBV7-2	NA	14	TRBJ1-5	few	TGTGCCAGCAGCCCCATGATTAGCAATCAGCCCCAGCATTTT	CASSPMISNQPQHF
TRBV20-1	TRBD2	15	TRBJ2-5	few	TGCAGTGCCCGACCCCCCGGGACTAGGAGAGAGACCCAGTACTTC	CSARPPGTRRETQYF
TRBV6-1	NA	13	TRBJ2-2	few	TGTGCCAGCAGTAATCTCCCCACCGGGGAGCTGTTTTTT	CASSNLPTGELFF
TRBV7-6	NA	14	TRBJ1-1	NA	TGTGCCAGCAGCTTAGTCGGACCTGACACTGAAGCTTTCTTT	CASSLVGPDTEAFF
TRBV12-3/TRBV12-4	NA	15	TRBJ2-3	NA	TGTGCCAGCAGTTTGGGGGGCCTCCCCGCCCATACGCAGTATTTT	CASSLGGLPAHTQYF
TRBV12-3/TRBV12-4	TRBD2	14	TRBJ2-5	few	TGTGCCAGCAGACTAGCGGGGGTAAAAGAGACCCAGTACTTC	CASRLAGVKETQYF
TRBV24-1	NA	14	TRBJ2-5	few	TGTGCCACCAGTGACCCCCGAGGAGGGGAGACCCAGTACTTC	CATSDPRGGETQYF
TRBV21-1	NA	10	TRBJ1-4	few	TGTGCCAGCGGTAATGAAAAACTGTTTTTT	CASGNEKLFF
TRBV6-2/TRBV6-3	TRBD2	17	TRBJ2-7	NA	TGTGCCAGCAGGTGGGATGGTTCGGCGGGGGGTCGCTACGAGCAGTACTTC	CASRWDGSAGGRYEQYF
TRBV21-1	NA	15	TRBJ2-3	few	TGTGCCAGCAGCACACAGGACTACCGCACAGATACGCAGTATTTT	CASSTQDYRTDTQYF
TRBV15	TRBD1	14	TRBJ2-5	NA	TGTGCCACCAGCAGCGGGACAGGTCAAGAGACCCAGTACTTC	CATSSGTGQETQYF
TRBV3-1	NA	15	TRBJ1-1	NA	TGTGCCAGCAGCCAAGGTGGACAGCGGAACACTGAAGCTTTCTTT	CASSQGGQRNTEAFF
TRBV3-1	NA	16	TRBJ2-2	many	TGTGCCAGCAGTCCGACCGTGTCCACGAACACCGGGGAGCTGTTTTTT	CASSPTVSTNTGELFF
TRBV5-1	NA	16	TRBJ2-1	few	TGCGCCAGCAGCTTGGGGGATTCAGGGGGGTTGAAAGAGCAGTTCTTC	CASSLGDSGGLKEQFF
TRBV29-1	TRBD1	13	TRBJ1-1	many	TGCAGCGTGGCAGGGGGCGCATGGACTGAAGCTTTCTTT	CSVAGGAWTEAFF
TRBV6-6	NA	14	TRBJ1-5	many	TGTGCCAGCAGGACCGGGACCCAAAATCAGCCCCAGCATTTT	CASRTGTQNQPQHF
TRBV7-8	NA	13	TRBJ1-1	NA	TGTGCCAGCAGCCCGCGAACCAGCGGTGAAGCTTTCTTT	CASSPRTSGEAFF
TRBV21-1	NA	11	TRBJ2-3	few	TGTGCCAGCAGCGCACCAGATACGCAGTATTTT	CASSAPDTQYF
TRBV11-3	TRBD1	18	TRBJ2-6	NA	TGTGCCAGCAGCAATTCCGGGACAGGGGGTGGAGGGGCCAACGTCCTGACTTTC	CASSNSGTGGGGANVLTF
TRBV20-1	NA	13	TRBJ1-4	NA	TGCAGTGCTAGAGAGGGGATAAGGGAAAAACTGTTTTTT	CSAREGIREKLFF